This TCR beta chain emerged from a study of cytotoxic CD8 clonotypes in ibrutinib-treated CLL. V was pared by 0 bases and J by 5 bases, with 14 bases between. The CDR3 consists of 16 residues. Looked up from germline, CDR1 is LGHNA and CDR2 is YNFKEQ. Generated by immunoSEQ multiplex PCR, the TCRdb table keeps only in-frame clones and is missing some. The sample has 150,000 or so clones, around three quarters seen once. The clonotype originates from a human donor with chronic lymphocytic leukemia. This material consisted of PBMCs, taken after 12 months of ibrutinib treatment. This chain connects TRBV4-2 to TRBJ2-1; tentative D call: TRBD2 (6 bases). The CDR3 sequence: CASSQEIGGVDNEQFF. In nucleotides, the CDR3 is TGTGCCAGCAGCCAAGAGATAGGCGGGGTAGACAATGAGCAGTTCTTC.